A selection of T cell receptor beta chains follows, all from one sample in a study of human T cells and chemical hapten exposure. TCRdb fed the RACE reads into MiXCR, producing one record per CDR3 protein. Of 60,000 to 65,000 distinct CDR3 sequences detected, 9.5% to 11% appear once; the ten largest clones hold roughly 2.3%. Sequencing used whole blood, obtained in connection with sensitization to the hapten diphenylcyclopropenone (DPC). These receptors originate from a woman aged 25 to 39 with alopecia areata. Some clones in this sample may be carry-over from other donors' samples. The CDR3 runs from the conserved cysteine through the conserved F or W. Each record gives: J gene, D gene, clone size, V gene, CDR3 DNA, CDR3 protein. The D gene is left open where the match is weak. Not every row has a clone size; where given, it reads once, few, many or a size class.

TRBJ2-5 | NA | NA | TRBV6-5 | TGTGCCAGCAGTTACCCCGGTACAGATCAAGAGACCCAGTACTTC | CASSYPGTDQETQYF
TRBJ1-5 | NA | many | TRBV3-1 | TGTGCCAGCAGCCAAGACTCCCATCAGCCCCAGCATTTT | CASSQDSHQPQHF
TRBJ2-3 | NA | few | TRBV29-1 | TGCAGCGTCAAAAGGCTGGATACGCAGTATTTT | CSVKRLDTQYF
TRBJ1-1 | NA | many | TRBV3-2 | TGTGCCAGCAGCCAAGAGGGAGCCCGGCCGGGACACCAGAACACTGAAGCTTTCTTT | CASSQEGARPGHQNTEAFF
TRBJ2-7 | TRBD1 | many | TRBV20-1 | TGCAGTGCTAGAGTTGTTGGACAGGGCAGCTCCTACGAGCAGTACTTC | CSARVVGQGSSYEQYF
TRBJ1-2 | NA | many | TRBV18 | TGTGCCAGCTCACCATGGGGACGAATAGCTAACTATGGCTACACCTTC | CASSPWGRIANYGYTF
TRBJ2-7 | NA | NA | TRBV27 | TGTGCCAGCAGTTGGCTGGGGCCCAACTACGAGCAGTACTTC | CASSWLGPNYEQYF
TRBJ1-6 | NA | many | TRBV11-2 | TGTGCCAGCAGCTTAGGTGCAGGAAAGGATTCACCCCTCCACTTT | CASSLGAGKDSPLHF
TRBJ2-5 | NA | NA | TRBV5-5 | TGTGCCAGCGGCGGGACGGGCATCTTAGAGACCCAGTACTTC | CASGGTGILETQYF
TRBJ2-5 | NA | many | TRBV5-1 | TGCGCCAGCAGCTTGGCTGGGGGCCTCCAAGAGACCCAGTACTTC | CASSLAGGLQETQYF
TRBJ2-3 | TRBD1 | few | TRBV28 | TGTGCCAGCAGTTCTGGACAGGGGGGCACAGATACGCAGTATTTT | CASSSGQGGTDTQYF
TRBJ2-3 | TRBD2 | NA | TRBV29-1 | TGCAGCGTTGAAGATTCATCGGTGACTAGCGGGAGCTACCCCACAGATACGCAGTATTTT | CSVEDSSVTSGSYPTDTQYF
TRBJ2-2 | TRBD1 | many | TRBV6-2/TRBV6-3 | TGTGCCAGCAGTTTGACAGGGGTCACCGGGGAGCTGTTTTTT | CASSLTGVTGELFF
TRBJ2-7 | NA | few | TRBV6-2/TRBV6-3 | TGTGCCAGCAGTCAAACTAGGGACTACGAGCAGTACTTC | CASSQTRDYEQYF
TRBJ2-3 | TRBD2 | few | TRBV9 | TGTGCCAGCAGCCCACTCGGGACTAGCGGTACAGATACGCAGTATTTT | CASSPLGTSGTDTQYF
TRBJ2-7 | NA | few | TRBV7-2 | TGTGCCAGCAGCTTAGTTTCTTGGGGGACCCCCTACTTC | CASSLVSWGTPYF
TRBJ1-1 | NA | many | TRBV29-1 | TGCAGCGTTGTGACGGGGAACACTGAAGCTTTCTTT | CSVVTGNTEAFF
TRBJ1-3 | NA | few | TRBV5-4 | TGTGCCAGCAGCTTGGGCGCGTTTGGAAACACCATATATTTT | CASSLGAFGNTIYF
TRBJ1-1 | NA | many | TRBV4-1 | TGCGCCAGCAGCCAAGATCGCTCTCCGGGCACTGAAGCTTTCTTT | CASSQDRSPGTEAFF
TRBJ2-5 | NA | few | TRBV12-3/TRBV12-4 | TGTGCCAGCAGTTTAGCGCTAGCCCAAGAGACCCAGTACTTC | CASSLALAQETQYF
TRBJ2-1 | TRBD2 | few | TRBV5-1 | TGCGCCAGCAGCAGGGCGGGAGGCTCCCCCCATGAGCAGTTCTTC | CASSRAGGSPHEQFF
TRBJ1-1 | NA | many | TRBV28 | TGTGCCAGCAGTAACCCGCAGGGTTCTGAAGCTTTCTTT | CASSNPQGSEAFF